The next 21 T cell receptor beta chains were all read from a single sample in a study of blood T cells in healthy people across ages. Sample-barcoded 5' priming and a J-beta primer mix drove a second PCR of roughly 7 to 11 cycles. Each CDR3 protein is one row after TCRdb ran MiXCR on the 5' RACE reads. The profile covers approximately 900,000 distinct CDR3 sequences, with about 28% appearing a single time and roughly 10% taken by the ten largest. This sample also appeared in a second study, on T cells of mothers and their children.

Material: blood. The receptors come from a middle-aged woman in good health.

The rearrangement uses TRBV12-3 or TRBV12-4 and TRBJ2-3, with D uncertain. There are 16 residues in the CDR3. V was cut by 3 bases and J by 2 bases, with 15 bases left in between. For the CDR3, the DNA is TGTGCCAGCAGTTTTCTGAGCGCGGCCGCCACAGATACGCAGTATTTT. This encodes CASSFLSAAATDTQYF.

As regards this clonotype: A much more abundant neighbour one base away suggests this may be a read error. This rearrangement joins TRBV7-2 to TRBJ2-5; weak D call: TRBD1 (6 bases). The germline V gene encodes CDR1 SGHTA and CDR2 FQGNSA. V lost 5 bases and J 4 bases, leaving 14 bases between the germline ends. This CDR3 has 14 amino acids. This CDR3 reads CASSNSRGRETQYF. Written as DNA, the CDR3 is TGTGCCAGCAGCAATAGCAGGGGACGAGAGACCCAGTACTTC.

This chain's CDR3 is CASSQDDGGFATNEKLFF. CDR3 in DNA: TGCGCCAGCAGCCAAGATGACGGTGGCTTTGCAACTAATGAAAAACTGTTTTTT. The rearrangement joins TRBV4-1 to TRBJ1-4; D remains ambiguous. The CDR3 sequence is 18 residues long. The V end was cut by 0 bases, the J end by 0 bases, with 14 bases between. Germline CDR1 reads MGHRA; CDR2 reads YSYEKL.

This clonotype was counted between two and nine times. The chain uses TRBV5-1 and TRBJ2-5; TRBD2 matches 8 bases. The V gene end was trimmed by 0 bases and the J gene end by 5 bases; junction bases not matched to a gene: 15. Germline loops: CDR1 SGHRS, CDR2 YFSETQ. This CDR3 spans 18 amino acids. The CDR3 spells CASSLERVGLESPETQYF. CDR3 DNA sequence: TGCGCCAGCAGCTTGGAGCGGGTGGGACTAGAATCCCCCGAGACCCAGTACTTC.

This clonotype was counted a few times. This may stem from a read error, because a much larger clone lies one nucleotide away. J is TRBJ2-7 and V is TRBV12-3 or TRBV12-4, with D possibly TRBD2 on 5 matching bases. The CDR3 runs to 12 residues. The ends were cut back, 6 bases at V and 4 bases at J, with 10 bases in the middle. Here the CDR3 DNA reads TGTGCCAGCAGGTTCGAGGGTTACGAGCAGTACTTC. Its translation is CASRFEGYEQYF.

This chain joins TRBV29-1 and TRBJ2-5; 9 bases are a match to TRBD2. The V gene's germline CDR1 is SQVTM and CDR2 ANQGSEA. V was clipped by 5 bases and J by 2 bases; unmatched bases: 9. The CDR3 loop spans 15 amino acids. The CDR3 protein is CSVRVPAGGQETQYF. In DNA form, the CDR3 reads TGCAGCGTTAGAGTGCCGGCGGGGGGGCAAGAGACCCAGTACTTC. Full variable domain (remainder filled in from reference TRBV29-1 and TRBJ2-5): SAVISQKPSRDICQRGTSLTIQCQVDSQVTMMFWYRQQPGQSLTLIATANQGSEATYESGFVIDKFPISRPNLTFSTLTVSNMSPEDSSIYLCSVRVPAGGQETQYFGPGTRLLVL.

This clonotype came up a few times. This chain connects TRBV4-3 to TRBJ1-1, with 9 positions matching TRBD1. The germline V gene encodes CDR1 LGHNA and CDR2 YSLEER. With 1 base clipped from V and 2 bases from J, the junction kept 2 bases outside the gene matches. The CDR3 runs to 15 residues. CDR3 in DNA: TGCGCCAGCAGCCAAGGGGACAGGGACAACACTGAAGCTTTCTTT. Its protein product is CASSQGDRDNTEAFF.

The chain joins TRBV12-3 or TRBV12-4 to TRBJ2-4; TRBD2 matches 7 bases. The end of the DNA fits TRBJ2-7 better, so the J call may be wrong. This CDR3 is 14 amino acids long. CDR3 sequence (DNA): TGTGCCAGCAGTTTTCCCGGGACTAACAACGAGCAGTACTTC. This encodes CASSFPGTNNEQYF.

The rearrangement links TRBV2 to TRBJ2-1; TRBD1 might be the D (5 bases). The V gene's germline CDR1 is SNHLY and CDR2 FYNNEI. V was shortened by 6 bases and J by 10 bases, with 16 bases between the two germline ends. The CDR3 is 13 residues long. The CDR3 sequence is CASRDEDTYEQFF. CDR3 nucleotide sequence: TGTGCCAGCAGGGATGAGGACACCTACGAGCAGTTCTTC.

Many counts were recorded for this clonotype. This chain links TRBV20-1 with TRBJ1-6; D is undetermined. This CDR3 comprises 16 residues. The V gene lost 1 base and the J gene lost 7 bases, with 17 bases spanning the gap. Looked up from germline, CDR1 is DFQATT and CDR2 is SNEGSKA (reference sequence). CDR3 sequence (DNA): TGCAGTGCTAGAGGGGTTGGGTCCAATCCCAATTCACCCCTCCACTTT. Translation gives CSARGVGSNPNSPLHF.

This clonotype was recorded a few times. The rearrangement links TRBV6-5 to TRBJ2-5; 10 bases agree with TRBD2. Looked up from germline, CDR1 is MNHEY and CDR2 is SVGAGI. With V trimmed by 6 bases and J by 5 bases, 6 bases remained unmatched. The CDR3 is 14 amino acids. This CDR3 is CASSESGGAETQYF. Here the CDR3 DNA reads TGTGCCAGCAGCGAAAGCGGGGGGGCTGAGACCCAGTACTTC.

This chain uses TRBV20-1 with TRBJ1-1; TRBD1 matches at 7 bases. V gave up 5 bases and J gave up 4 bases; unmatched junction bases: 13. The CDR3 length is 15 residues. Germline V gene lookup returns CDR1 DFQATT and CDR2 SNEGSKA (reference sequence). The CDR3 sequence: CSAFPGQKGGTEAFF. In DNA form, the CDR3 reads TGCAGTGCTTTTCCGGGACAGAAGGGGGGCACTGAAGCTTTCTTT.

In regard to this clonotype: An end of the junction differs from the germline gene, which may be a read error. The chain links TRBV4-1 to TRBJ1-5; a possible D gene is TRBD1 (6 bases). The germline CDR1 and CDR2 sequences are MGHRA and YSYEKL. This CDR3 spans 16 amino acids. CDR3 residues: CASNQRAEGVYQPQHF. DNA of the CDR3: TGCGCCAGCAACCAAAGGGCCGAGGGGGTCTATCAGCCCCAGCATTTT.

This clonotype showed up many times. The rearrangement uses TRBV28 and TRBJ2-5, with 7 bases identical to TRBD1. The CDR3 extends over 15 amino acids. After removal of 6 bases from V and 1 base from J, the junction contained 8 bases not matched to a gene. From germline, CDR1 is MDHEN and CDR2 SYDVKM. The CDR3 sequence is CASSSGAGGQETQYF. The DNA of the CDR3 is TGTGCCAGCAGCTCCGGGGCAGGGGGCCAAGAGACCCAGTACTTC.

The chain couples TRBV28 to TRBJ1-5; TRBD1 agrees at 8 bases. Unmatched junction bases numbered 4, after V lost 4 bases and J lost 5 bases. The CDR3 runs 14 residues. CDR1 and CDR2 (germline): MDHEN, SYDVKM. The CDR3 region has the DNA TGTGCCAGCAGTTCGGGCAGGGGGCATCAGCCCCAGCATTTT. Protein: CASSSGRGHQPQHF.

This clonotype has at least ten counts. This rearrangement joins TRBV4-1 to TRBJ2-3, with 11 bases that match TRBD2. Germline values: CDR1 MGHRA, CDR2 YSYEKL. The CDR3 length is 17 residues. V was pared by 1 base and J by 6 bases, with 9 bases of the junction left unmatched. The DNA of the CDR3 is TGCGCCAGCAGCCAAGCCCCTAGCGGGGGGCAGGCGGATACGCAGTATTTT. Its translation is CASSQAPSGGQADTQYF.

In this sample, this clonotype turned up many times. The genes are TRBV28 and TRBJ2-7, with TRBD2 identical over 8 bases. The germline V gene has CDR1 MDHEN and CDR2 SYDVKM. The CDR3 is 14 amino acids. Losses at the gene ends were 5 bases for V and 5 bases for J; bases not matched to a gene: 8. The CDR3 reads CASSLRGGFDEQYF. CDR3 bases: TGTGCCAGCAGTCTCCGGGGGGGTTTTGACGAGCAGTACTTC.

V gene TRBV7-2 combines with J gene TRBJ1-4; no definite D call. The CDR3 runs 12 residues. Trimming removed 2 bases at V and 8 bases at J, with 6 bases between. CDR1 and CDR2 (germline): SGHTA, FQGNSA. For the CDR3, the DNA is TGTGCCAGCAGCTTATCGGAGGAAAAACTGTTTTTT. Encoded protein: CASSLSEEKLFF.

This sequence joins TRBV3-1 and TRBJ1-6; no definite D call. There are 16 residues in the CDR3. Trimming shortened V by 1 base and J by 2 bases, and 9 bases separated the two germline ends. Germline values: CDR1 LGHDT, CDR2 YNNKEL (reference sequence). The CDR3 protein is CASSQGGKPYNSPLHF. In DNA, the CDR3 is TGTGCCAGCAGCCAAGGAGGGAAGCCCTATAATTCACCCCTCCACTTT.

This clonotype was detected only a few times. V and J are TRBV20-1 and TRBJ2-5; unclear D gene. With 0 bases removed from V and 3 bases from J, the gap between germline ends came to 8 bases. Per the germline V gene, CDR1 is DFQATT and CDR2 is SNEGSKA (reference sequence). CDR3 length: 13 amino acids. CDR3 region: CSARESLEETQYF. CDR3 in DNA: TGCAGTGCTAGAGAGAGTCTCGAAGAGACCCAGTACTTC.

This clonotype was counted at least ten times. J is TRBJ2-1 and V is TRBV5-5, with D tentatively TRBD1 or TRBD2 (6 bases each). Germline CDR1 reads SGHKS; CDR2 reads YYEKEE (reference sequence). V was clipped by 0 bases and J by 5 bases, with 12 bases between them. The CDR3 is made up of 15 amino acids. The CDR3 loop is CASSLVGGRDNEQFF. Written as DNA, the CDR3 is TGTGCCAGCAGCTTGGTGGGGGGCCGGGACAATGAGCAGTTCTTC.